The TCR beta chain under discussion was sequenced for a study of monozygotic twins with inflammatory bowel disease. General study points: A distinction between different T cell subtypes was not possible. Patient repertoires may carry noise from differing immunosuppressive treatments.

Germline lookup yields CDR1 SGHDT and CDR2 YYEEEE. CDR3 length: 13 amino acids. Two nested PCRs, of about 16 and 10 cycles, processed TCRalpha and TCRbeta cDNA. TCRdb reprocessed the 5' RACE reads and stores each CDR3 protein as one record, lacking DNA. Its table lists tens of thousands of distinct CDR3 sequences. As concerns this clonotype: Its antigen remains unknown.

The sample was blood. The chain joins TRBV5-6 to TRBJ1-1; TCRdb's assignment of TRBD1 cannot be checked, as there is no DNA. The clonotype comes from a human donor with ulcerative colitis or Crohn's disease, or a healthy co-twin of an affected twin (not recorded which). CDR3 loop: CASSRDVNTEAFF. Complete variable domain (other parts from reference TRBV5-6 and TRBJ1-1): DAGVTQSPTHLIKTRGQQVTLRCSPKSGHDTVSWYQQALGQGPQFIFQYYEEEERQRGNFPDRFSGHQFPNYSSELNVNALLLGDSALYLCASSRDVNTEAFFGQGTRLTVV.